Below, 11 T cell receptor beta chains from the same sample are listed, as sequenced in a study of control samples from healthy donors and cancer patients. TCRdb's copy holds only in-frame clones and misses some; the assay was immunoSEQ multiplex PCR. The table has 130,000 to 150,000 clones, 91% seen once. Source material: blood. Every receptor here comes from a man aged 25-40 years in good health.

This chain uses TRBV7-3 with TRBJ2-3; TRBD2 is a possible D gene (5 bases). Trimming removed 5 bases at V and 12 bases at J, with 18 bases between. Germline V gene sequence: CDR1 SGHTA, CDR2 FQGTGA. The CDR3 is made up of 13 amino acids. The CDR3 DNA reads TGTGCCAGCAGCCGCCAAGCGAGGGAGTTTCAGTATTTT. This gives the protein CASSRQAREFQYF. Full variable domain (remainder filled in from reference TRBV7-3 and TRBJ2-3): GAGVSQTPSNKVTEKGKYVELRCDPISGHTALYWYRQSLGQGPEFLIYFQGTGAADDSGLPNDRFFAVRPEGSVSTLKIQRTERGDSAVYLCASSRQAREFQYFGPGTRLTVL.

Only a few counts were recorded for this clone. The chain links TRBV20-1 to TRBJ1-5, with 7 bases aligning to TRBD1. Per germline, CDR1 DFQATT and CDR2 SNEGSKA (reference sequence). The CDR3 sequence is 14 residues long. Trimming cost V 3 bases and J 0 bases; bases outside gene matches: 2. The DNA for the CDR3 is TGCAGTGCTAGTGGACAGGCTAGCAATCAGCCCCAGCATTTT. Translated: CSASGQASNQPQHF.

V is TRBV28 and J is TRBJ1-2, with D hard to call. This CDR3 contains 12 residues. V shed 5 bases and J shed 4 bases, with 8 bases lying between them. Looked up from germline, CDR1 is MDHEN and CDR2 is SYDVKM. CDR3 region: CASSRQVYGYTF. The CDR3 coding sequence is TGTGCCAGCAGTCGTCAGGTCTATGGCTACACCTTC.

The chain carries TRBV5-1 and TRBJ1-1; D is unclear. CDR3 length: 14 residues. V gave up 2 bases and J gave up 3 bases, with 11 bases separating them. Germline V gene lookup returns CDR1 SGHRS and CDR2 YFSETQ. The CDR3, as DNA: TGCGCCAGCAGCTTCCCGTCGGGAGACACTGAAGCTTTCTTT. Translation: CASSFPSGDTEAFF.

J is TRBJ2-3 and V is TRBV4-1; D is unclear. The CDR3 consists of 16 residues. Germline-derived CDR1 and CDR2 are MGHRA and YSYEKL. V was shortened by 4 bases and J by 1 base, with 15 bases between the two germline ends. CDR3 DNA: TGCGCCAGCAGCCTCCCACACGCTAGGGGCACAGATACGCAGTATTTT. Its translation: CASSLPHARGTDTQYF.

V and J are TRBV2 and TRBJ2-7; 7 bases match TRBD1. The CDR3 loop spans 14 amino acids. The V segment lost 7 bases and the J segment 7 bases; nucleotides outside the gene matches: 13. Germline-derived CDR1 and CDR2 are SNHLY and FYNNEI. The CDR3 loop reads CASTRQGYSWEQYF. For the CDR3, the DNA is TGTGCCAGCACCCGACAGGGCTACTCGTGGGAGCAGTACTTC.

Regarding this clone: A junction boundary mismatches the germline segment, possibly from a read error. This chain uses TRBV6-5 with TRBJ2-3, with D perhaps TRBD2 (6 bases). CDR1 is MNHEY and CDR2 is SVGAGI in the germline V gene. The CDR3 covers 12 residues. The CDR3 sequence is CVSGPRGDTQYF. In DNA, the CDR3 is TGTGTCAGCGGGCCCCGGGGGGATACGCAGTATTTT.

The chain recombines TRBV5-4 with TRBJ2-3; TRBD2 agrees at 10 bases. The trim removed 4 bases at V and 4 bases at J, leaving 6 bases unmatched. The CDR3 is 15 amino acids. The germline CDR1 and CDR2 sequences are SGHNT and YYREEE (reference sequence). The CDR3: CASSALAGEADTQYF. The CDR3 DNA is TGTGCCAGCAGCGCTCTAGCGGGGGAAGCAGATACGCAGTATTTT.

This chain links TRBV20-1 with TRBJ2-7; 8 bases line up with TRBD1. The CDR3 consists of 15 residues. V was clipped by 3 bases and J by 3 bases; unmatched bases: 10. Germline V gene sequence: CDR1 DFQATT, CDR2 SNEGSKA (reference sequence). The DNA of the CDR3 is TGCAGTGCTAGTGGGGTGGACAGGGACCTCTACGAGCAGTACTTC. Protein: CSASGVDRDLYEQYF.

This clone appeared once. The CDR3 DNA sequence: TGTGCCAGCAGCCAACCCACGGAGGCCAAAAACATTCAGTACTTC. It yields the protein CASSQPTEAKNIQYF. This chain joins TRBV3-1 (or the pseudogene TRBV3-2) and TRBJ2-4; D unresolved. V gave up 2 bases and J gave up 1 base, with 9 bases separating them. Per germline, CDR1 LGHDT and CDR2 YNNKEL (reference sequence). There are 15 residues in the CDR3.

The rearrangement links TRBV28 to TRBJ1-4, with TRBD1 matching 9 bases. There are 14 residues in the CDR3. J was trimmed by 7 bases and V by 6 bases; bases with no gene match: 6. Germline V lookup: CDR1 MDHEN, CDR2 SYDVKM. CDR3 protein: CASRKQGAAEKLFF. DNA of the CDR3: TGTGCCAGCAGGAAACAGGGGGCGGCTGAAAAACTGTTTTTT.